This TCR beta chain was sequenced for a study of tumor-infiltrating lymphocytes in primary liver carcinoma. The CDR3 has 12 amino acids. Trimming cost V 7 bases and J 9 bases, with 13 bases left between them. The germline gives CDR1 SGHVS, CDR2 FQNEAQ. The study's findings and limits: The top-250-clone fraction was significantly higher in tumors than in blood (p = 0.039).

TCR beta cDNA was made from 500 ng total RNA with a constant-region primer. Libraries covering TCR beta were generated through three nested multiplex PCR rounds (using a slightly modified ARM-PCR). Two initial PCR rounds of about 10 cycles each paired TRBV1-TRBV30 forward primers with a C-beta reverse primer. TCRdb reanalysed the multiplex PCR reads using MiXCR and keeps one entry per CDR3 protein. The data show tens of thousands of distinct CDR3 sequences, with approximately 77% seen just once and roughly a fifth held by the top ten. Co-extracted RNA and DNA came from 20-30 mg of unsorted bulk tissue. Those patients suffered from chronic HBV infection and were treatment-naive. This clonotype was seen more than once but under ten times. Its antigen is as yet unknown. Just one base apart from a much larger clone, this may be a read error.

The chain employs TRBV7-8 and TRBJ1-5; TRBD1 might be the D (6 bases). The source material was liver tumor tissue from sampling region 1. Subset defined: tumor region T1, superior pole. This TCR derives from a man aged 40-49 years with primary liver carcinoma and hepatitis B virus infection. The CDR3 protein is CASNPGGRPQHF. The CDR3 DNA reads as TGTGCCAGCAACCCTGGGGGGCGGCCCCAGCATTTT.